This T cell receptor (beta chain) was sequenced in a study of cytomegalovirus exposure and HLA in healthy donors (TCRdb year 2017). In the study overall: According to a later analysis, one platform produced both the 110 or so validation repertoires and the 730 or so repertoires of the first cohort. The aim of the study was to test whether cataloging public T cell receptors could identify signatures of past pathogen exposure. Besides the first cohort of about 730 subjects, a separate validation cohort made up of 120 or so different subjects was used. To predict cytomegalovirus infection status, the study combined high-throughput TCR immunosequencing, statistical association of individual TCRs with disease status, and machine learning.

The donors belonged to the validation cohort of over a hundred subjects, which was separate from the 666-subject first cohort. Note on this clone: What this receptor recognizes is not known. Base qualities are missing; no much larger clone stands one base away.

Receptor libraries were prepared by the immunoSEQ multiplex PCR assay. In the paper's pipeline: A statistical classification framework was built for diagnosing cytomegalovirus status from the catalog of TCR beta chain sequences. The immuneACCESS repertoire file appears here via TCRdb, limited to in-frame rearrangements. These files lack a portion of the clones; in checked studies, under half of the deficit traces to unresolved V genes, and the cause of the others is not known. Clone size and the V and J calls come from that table; the DNA yielded D and trimming. Counted in this sample were approximately 190,000 clones; 84% of them appeared once. The top ten hold roughly 7% of the sample. The paper's findings and limits, for the study overall: The validation cohort had no HLA typing available for a later analysis, so co-occurrence within that cohort was assessed over all 120 or so repertoires. Subsequent analysis determined that TCRs grouped into clusters in the first cohort also showed a tendency toward co-occurrence across the 120 validation repertoires, and 85% to 95% of cluster scores exceeded 0. A total of about 180 TCR beta chains were listed by the study as associated with cytomegalovirus. Across donors, most TCR sequences were observed very rarely, whereas some public TCRs were present in many individuals. The authors suggested that the approach could potentially be generalized to other disease states and immunological phenotypes. In vitro tests confirmed that a few of the cytomegalovirus-associated TCR beta chains recognize cytomegalovirus antigens. Cytomegalovirus status was reported to be diagnosed by the classifier with high specificity and sensitivity in both the original and validation cohorts.

The receptor's source is a man between 18 and 29 years old in good health and CMV-seropositive. Input material: PBMCs.

The DNA reads TGTGCCAGCAGCCCAGGCGGGACCCAAGAGACCCAGTACTTC. Translation gives CASSPGGTQETQYF. This receptor chain uses TRBV14 and TRBJ2-5; the D gene is perhaps TRBD2, on 6 matching bases. The germline V gene gives CDR1 as SGHDN and CDR2 as FVKESK. V is reduced by 4 bases and J by 1 base, leaving a spacing of 10 bases between them. The CDR3 goes from the cysteine to the phenylalanine over 14 residues. Left in the record is the CDR3 DNA by itself, 42 bases read in frame from the first base. The CDR3, completed at both ends by the reference TRBV14 and TRBJ2-5 genes, gives the full variable domain EAGVTQFPSHSVIEKGQTVTLRCDPISGHDNLYWYRRVMGKEIKFLLHFVKESKQDESGMPNNRFLAERTGGTYSTLKVQPAELEDSGVYFCASSPGGTQETQYFGPGTRLLVL.